This T cell receptor beta chain is drawn from a study of blood T cell repertoires in COVID-19. Germline CDR1 GTSNPN, CDR2 SVGIG (reference sequence). The J segment lost 6 bases and the V segment lost 4 bases, leaving 4 bases of the junction unmatched. The CDR3 is 13 amino acids. As originally analysed: Reference gene primer amplification gave estimated nucleated cell counts. Some clones are missing from TCRdb's copy, which holds only in-frame ones; the method was immunoSEQ multiplex PCR. D and trimming were read from the DNA, whereas the V and J calls and clone size are those reported in that table. The sample records 150,000 or so clones, 70% to 85% being singletons.

The receptor's source is a woman aged 60 to 75 with acute or convalescent COVID-19. The chain is built from TRBV30 and TRBJ1-5, with 9 nucleotides matching TRBD1. Sequenced: peripheral blood. Here the CDR3 DNA reads TGTGCCTGGAAGGGACAGGGCGGTCAGCCCCAGCATTTT. Protein sequence: CAWKGQGGQPQHF.